Below are 29 T cell receptor beta chains sequenced from a single sample in a study of monozygotic twins with inflammatory bowel disease. Using the 5' RACE reads, TCRdb records one entry per CDR3 protein without DNA. Its clone listing holds approximately 300,000 distinct CDR3 sequences. Input material: blood. The receptors come from a human donor with ulcerative colitis or Crohn's disease, or a healthy co-twin of an affected twin (not recorded which).

The chain has TRBV7-9 and TRBJ2-3. Looked up from germline, CDR1 is SEHNR and CDR2 is FQNEAQ (reference sequence). The CDR3 totals 14 residues. The CDR3 here is CASSLASGTDTQYF.

V and J are TRBV7-8 and TRBJ1-5; checking the TCRdb D call of TRBD1 is not possible without DNA. Per germline, CDR1 SGHVS and CDR2 FQNEAQ. The CDR3 runs 15 residues. This CDR3 reads CASSWGTGGNQPQHF.

The chain is built from TRBV7-6 and TRBJ2-1; TCRdb picks TRBD2, but there is no DNA to check that call. The germline V gene encodes CDR1 SGHVS and CDR2 FNYEAQ. There are 16 residues in the CDR3. CDR3: CASNPTGLAVYNEQFF.

V is TRBV12-3 or TRBV12-4 and J is TRBJ1-6. The CDR3 is 15 amino acids. The chain's CDR3 is CASSSEDSYNSPLHF.

This chain joins TRBV7-6 and TRBJ1-2; the TCRdb call, TRBD1, lacks DNA for checking. This CDR3 contains 14 residues. Germline V gives CDR1 SGHVS, CDR2 FNYEAQ. CDR3: CASRSPRGSYGYTF.

V is TRBV5-1 and J is TRBJ2-5; TCRdb lists TRBD2, though no DNA is available to test this call. The CDR3 runs 13 residues. Germline lookup yields CDR1 SGHRS and CDR2 YFSETQ. The CDR3 protein is CASSRALQETQYF. The entire variable domain, with the rest obtained from reference TRBV5-1 and TRBJ2-5, is as follows: KAGVTQTPRYLIKTRGQQVTLSCSPISGHRSVSWYQQTPGQGLQFLFEYFSETQRNKGNFPGRFSGRQFSNSRSEMNVSTLELGDSALYLCASSRALQETQYFGPGTRLLVL.

The chain links TRBV6-5 to TRBJ2-7; TCRdb calls TRBD2, which cannot be checked without DNA. This CDR3 has 13 residues. Germline CDR1 is MNHEY and CDR2 is SVGAGI. CDR3 protein: CAISSSGSYEQYF.

V gene TRBV6-1 combines with J gene TRBJ1-5. The CDR3 extends over 16 amino acids. Looked up from germline, CDR1 is MNHNS and CDR2 is SASEGT. CDR3 in amino acids: CASSPWEQYSNQPQHF.

The V call is TRBV6-1, the J call TRBJ2-2; TCRdb's D call of TRBD1 is untestable without DNA. The CDR3 contains 15 residues. Per the germline V gene, CDR1 is MNHNS and CDR2 is SASEGT. CDR3 in amino acids: CASTFGNPTAGELFF.

The J gene is TRBJ1-3, the V gene TRBV2. Germline CDR1 reads SNHLY; CDR2 reads FYNNEI. The CDR3 totals 16 residues. The CDR3 loop is CASSENSRYSGNTIYF.

The chain recombines TRBV6-1 with TRBJ2-2; TCRdb lists TRBD2, though no DNA is available to test this call. The CDR3 covers 14 residues. From germline, CDR1 is MNHNS and CDR2 SASEGT. The CDR3 is CASSGQGRTGELFF.

J is TRBJ2-7 and V is TRBV19; TCRdb picks TRBD1, but there is no DNA to check that call. The V gene's germline CDR1 is LNHDA and CDR2 SQIVND (reference sequence). The CDR3 is 14 amino acids. The CDR3 loop is CASSFRDGYYEQYF.

The chain links TRBV29-1 to TRBJ2-7; TCRdb proposes TRBD2, but this gene call is untestable without DNA. This CDR3 is built from 14 residues. CDR1 is SQVTM and CDR2 is ANQGSEA in the germline V gene. The CDR3 reads CSVSHGGGHNEQYF.

The rearrangement uses TRBV2 and TRBJ1-4; TCRdb picks TRBD1, but there is no DNA to check that call. The CDR3 contains 16 residues. Germline lookup yields CDR1 SNHLY and CDR2 FYNNEI. The CDR3 reads CASMRSSRGTNEKLFF.

CDR3 region: CASSYGPIQETQYF. The V and J genes are TRBV6-6 and TRBJ2-5; there is no DNA to check the TCRdb D call of TRBD2. The germline V gene has CDR1 MNHNY and CDR2 SVGAGI (reference sequence). The CDR3 is made up of 14 amino acids.

The J gene is TRBJ2-1, the V gene TRBV29-1; the D gene TCRdb calls, TRBD2, cannot be checked with no DNA. Germline V gene lookup returns CDR1 SQVTM and CDR2 ANQGSEA. The CDR3 is 16 residues long. CDR3 sequence reads: CSGRPFGLAGGNEQFF.

V and J are TRBV20-1 and TRBJ2-1; lacking DNA, the TRBD2 call made by TCRdb goes unchecked. Germline CDR1 and CDR2: DFQATT and SNEGSKA (reference sequence). This CDR3 is built from 14 residues. This chain's CDR3 is CSAGGLRKNNEQFF.

This sequence joins TRBV29-1 and TRBJ2-1. This CDR3 spans 12 amino acids. CDR1 and CDR2 (germline): SQVTM, ANQGSEA. Here the CDR3 reads CSVERQINEQFF.

This chain links TRBV6-5 with TRBJ1-3; TCRdb designates TRBD1, a call that cannot be tested without DNA. Germline-derived CDR1 and CDR2 are MNHEY and SVGAGI. The CDR3 runs to 16 residues. The CDR3 is CASSDSGGVSGNTIYF.

V usage is TRBV30 and J usage is TRBJ1-1; TCRdb outputs TRBD1, but without DNA this stays unchecked. This CDR3 has 15 amino acids. Germline CDR1 GTSNPN, CDR2 SVGIG (reference sequence). This chain's CDR3 is CAWKSRGQMNTEAFF. The full variable domain, rest sourced from reference TRBV30 and TRBJ1-1, is SQTIHQWPATLVQPVGSPLSLECTVEGTSNPNLYWYRQAAGRGLQLLFYSVGIGQISSEVPQNLSASRPQDRQFILSSKKLLLSDSGFYLCAWKSRGQMNTEAFFGQGTRLTVV.

V usage is TRBV6-5 and J usage is TRBJ2-1; TCRdb's D call, TRBD1, is unchecked because there is no DNA. CDR3 length: 12 amino acids. CDR1 MNHEY and CDR2 SVGAGI come from the germline V gene. CDR3 region: CASSYEGYEQFF.

The rearrangement joins TRBV12-3 or TRBV12-4 to TRBJ2-7; as DNA is missing, the TRBD1 call by TCRdb cannot be tested. CDR3 length: 13 amino acids. This chain's CDR3 is CASSFYPGDEQYF.

The CDR3 sequence is CASSHGTLGNTIYF. This chain links TRBV5-1 with TRBJ1-3; the D call of TRBD1 rests on TCRdb alone, since no DNA is present to check it. The CDR3 spans 14 residues. CDR1 is SGHRS and CDR2 is YFSETQ in the germline V gene.

This chain links TRBV7-2 with TRBJ2-3; no DNA is available, so the TRBD2 call from TCRdb remains unchecked. From germline, CDR1 is SGHTA and CDR2 FQGNSA. The CDR3 has 17 amino acids. The chain's CDR3 is CASSPGTSRNRADTQYF. The full variable domain, its missing parts supplied by reference TRBV7-2 and TRBJ2-3, is GAGVSQSPSNKVTEKGKDVELRCDPISGHTALYWYRQSLGQGLEFLIYFQGNSAPDKSGLPSDRFSAERTGGSVSTLTIQRTQQEDSAVYLCASSPGTSRNRADTQYFGPGTRLTVL.

The chain links TRBV6-1 to TRBJ2-1; the TCRdb D gene call, TRBD1, has no DNA to confirm it. Germline values: CDR1 MNHNS, CDR2 SASEGT. This CDR3 contains 16 residues. CDR3 sequence: CASSDPDARSYNEQFF.

The V and J genes are TRBV5-1 and TRBJ2-1; the D call of TRBD1 rests on TCRdb alone, since no DNA is present to check it. CDR1 SGHRS and CDR2 YFSETQ come from the germline V gene. The CDR3 runs 15 residues. CDR3 amino acids: CASIGGQGSYNEQFF. Combining the CDR3 with reference TRBV5-1 and TRBJ2-1 gives the whole variable domain KAGVTQTPRYLIKTRGQQVTLSCSPISGHRSVSWYQQTPGQGLQFLFEYFSETQRNKGNFPGRFSGRQFSNSRSEMNVSTLELGDSALYLCASIGGQGSYNEQFFGPGTRLTVL.

The chain carries TRBV18 and TRBJ2-7; TCRdb's D call of TRBD1 is untestable without DNA. The germline V gene encodes CDR1 KGHSH and CDR2 LQKENI. The CDR3 consists of 14 residues. The CDR3 here is CASSPGQGPYEQYF.

This sequence joins TRBV20-1 and TRBJ2-1; TCRdb calls TRBD1, which cannot be checked without DNA. The CDR3 consists of 13 residues. Germline V gene lookup returns CDR1 DFQATT and CDR2 SNEGSKA (reference sequence). The CDR3: CSARGQGLDEQFF.

This sequence joins TRBV24-1 and TRBJ2-3; the D call of TRBD1 rests on TCRdb alone, since no DNA is present to check it. Per the germline V gene, CDR1 is KGHDR and CDR2 is SFDVKD. This CDR3 is 14 amino acids long. The CDR3 protein is CATRKQGAADTQYF.